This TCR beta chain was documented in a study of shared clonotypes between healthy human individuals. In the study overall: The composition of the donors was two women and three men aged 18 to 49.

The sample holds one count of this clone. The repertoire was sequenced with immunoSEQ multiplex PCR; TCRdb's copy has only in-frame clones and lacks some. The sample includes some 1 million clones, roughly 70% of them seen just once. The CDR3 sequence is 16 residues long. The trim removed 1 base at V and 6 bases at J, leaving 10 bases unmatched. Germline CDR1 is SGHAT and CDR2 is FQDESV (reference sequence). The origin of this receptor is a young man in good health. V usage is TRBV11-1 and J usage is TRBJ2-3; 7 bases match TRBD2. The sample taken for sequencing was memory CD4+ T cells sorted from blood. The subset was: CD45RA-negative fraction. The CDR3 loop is CASSLVLAVAHDTQYF. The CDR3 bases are TGTGCCAGCAGCTTAGTCCTAGCGGTGGCTCACGATACGCAGTATTTT.